The rows below give T cell receptor beta chains drawn from one sample of a study of beta chain features in type 1 diabetes. Using immunoSEQ multiplex PCR, the repertoire was profiled, and TCRdb retains in-frame clones only, with some absent. Found here are about 410,000 clones, approximately 15% of them singletons; the top ten hold roughly 0.035%. The material sequenced was naive CD4+ T cells from blood. The receptor source for this set is a man younger than 45 in good health. The CDR3 runs from the conserved cysteine through the conserved F or W. D genes are given only for firm matches. Size values are once, few and many counts, or a class for expanded clones, and some rows have none.

j_gene: TRBJ2-7; v_gene: TRBV5-4; len: 14; d_gene: -; abundance: -; CDR3aa: CASSASLQVYEQYF; CDR3nt: TGTGCCAGCAGCGCCAGTCTACAGGTCTACGAGCAGTACTTC
j_gene: TRBJ1-2; v_gene: TRBV4-1; len: 15; d_gene: -; abundance: -; CDR3aa: CASSQEVAGPAGYTF; CDR3nt: TGCGCCAGCAGCCAAGAGGTTGCGGGCCCCGCTGGCTACACCTTC
j_gene: TRBJ1-5; v_gene: TRBV23-1; len: 19; d_gene: -; abundance: -; CDR3aa: CASSQSVGHAASGVQPQHF; CDR3nt: TGCGCCAGCAGTCAATCGGTCGGACATGCTGCGAGCGGGGTTCAGCCCCAGCATTTT
j_gene: TRBJ1-2; v_gene: TRBV9; len: 12; d_gene: TRBD1; abundance: -; CDR3aa: CASSGTGIGYTF; CDR3nt: TGTGCCAGCAGCGGGACAGGGATCGGCTACACCTTC
j_gene: TRBJ2-3; v_gene: TRBV4-3; len: 16; d_gene: TRBD1; abundance: few; CDR3aa: CASSQVPTGSTDTQYF; CDR3nt: TGCGCCAGCAGCCAAGTTCCGACAGGGAGCACAGATACGCAGTATTTT
j_gene: TRBJ2-5; v_gene: TRBV10-3; len: 15; d_gene: TRBD1; abundance: -; CDR3aa: CAIGVARRGRETQYF; CDR3nt: TGTGCCATCGGAGTCGCGCGCAGGGGGCGAGAGACCCAGTACTTC
j_gene: TRBJ2-2; v_gene: TRBV15; len: 15; d_gene: TRBD1; abundance: -; CDR3aa: CATRQGARLPGELFF; CDR3nt: TGTGCCACGCGGCAGGGGGCGAGGTTGCCCGGGGAGCTGTTTTTT
j_gene: TRBJ2-1; v_gene: TRBV7-9; len: 17; d_gene: -; abundance: few; CDR3aa: CASSLARKVLFYNEQFF; CDR3nt: TGTGCCAGCAGCTTAGCGCGGAAAGTTCTTTTCTACAATGAGCAGTTCTTC
j_gene: TRBJ1-2; v_gene: TRBV4-3; len: 13; d_gene: -; abundance: -; CDR3aa: CASSRSGNYGYTF; CDR3nt: TGCGCCAGCAGCCGTTCGGGGAACTATGGCTACACCTTC
j_gene: TRBJ2-5; v_gene: TRBV6-5; len: 13; d_gene: -; abundance: few; CDR3aa: CASSATSDGTQYF; CDR3nt: TGTGCCAGCAGTGCGACTAGTGATGGGACCCAGTACTTC
j_gene: TRBJ2-5; v_gene: TRBV5-4; len: 15; d_gene: -; abundance: few; CDR3aa: CASSLGVLQQETQYF; CDR3nt: TGTGCCAGCAGCCTAGGGGTACTTCAGCAAGAGACCCAGTACTTC
j_gene: TRBJ2-5; v_gene: TRBV5-1; len: 15; d_gene: TRBD1; abundance: -; CDR3aa: CASSSVGTGGETQYF; CDR3nt: TGCGCCAGCAGCTCGGTGGGGACAGGGGGAGAGACCCAGTACTTC
j_gene: TRBJ1-2; v_gene: TRBV7-9; len: 13; d_gene: -; abundance: few; CDR3aa: CASSETVLDGYTF; CDR3nt: TGTGCCAGCAGCGAGACTGTTTTGGATGGCTACACCTTC
j_gene: TRBJ2-1; v_gene: TRBV7-2; len: 16; d_gene: -; abundance: -; CDR3aa: CASSLPGTLPYNEQFF; CDR3nt: TGTGCCAGCAGCCTTCCCGGGACTCTCCCCTACAATGAGCAGTTCTTC
j_gene: TRBJ2-1; v_gene: TRBV25-1; len: 15; d_gene: TRBD2; abundance: few; CDR3aa: CASRPSGGSYNEQFF; CDR3nt: TGTGCCAGCAGGCCTAGCGGGGGCTCCTACAATGAGCAGTTCTTC
j_gene: TRBJ2-6; v_gene: TRBV4-3; len: 19; d_gene: -; abundance: few; CDR3aa: CASSQLTGPSSSGANVLTF; CDR3nt: TGCGCCAGCAGCCAATTGACAGGTCCGAGCTCCTCTGGGGCCAACGTCCTGACTTTC
j_gene: TRBJ2-3; v_gene: TRBV10-3; len: 13; d_gene: -; abundance: few; CDR3aa: CAISGQITDTQYF; CDR3nt: TGTGCCATCAGTGGTCAGATCACAGATACGCAGTATTTT
j_gene: TRBJ2-1; v_gene: TRBV11-2; len: 15; d_gene: -; abundance: few; CDR3aa: CASSLGLGRDNEQFF; CDR3nt: TGTGCCAGCAGCTTAGGGTTAGGAAGAGACAATGAGCAGTTCTTC
j_gene: TRBJ2-3; v_gene: TRBV30; len: 14; d_gene: -; abundance: -; CDR3aa: CAWSLLGLTDTQYF; CDR3nt: TGTGCCTGGAGTCTACTGGGACTCACAGATACGCAGTATTTT
j_gene: TRBJ2-2; v_gene: TRBV7-9; len: 13; d_gene: TRBD1; abundance: few; CDR3aa: CAKPGQGSGELFF; CDR3nt: TGTGCCAAACCGGGACAGGGCTCCGGGGAGCTGTTTTTT
j_gene: TRBJ1-1; v_gene: TRBV7-8; len: 13; d_gene: -; abundance: -; CDR3aa: CASSGVVNTEAFF; CDR3nt: TGTGCCAGCAGCGGTGTAGTGAACACTGAAGCTTTCTTT
j_gene: TRBJ2-3; v_gene: TRBV9; len: 11; d_gene: -; abundance: few; CDR3aa: CASSVVDTQYF; CDR3nt: TGTGCCAGCAGCGTAGTTGATACGCAGTATTTT
j_gene: TRBJ2-5; v_gene: TRBV9; len: 16; d_gene: TRBD2; abundance: -; CDR3aa: CASSVAPLAGEETQYF; CDR3nt: TGTGCCAGCAGCGTAGCCCCCCTAGCGGGAGAAGAGACCCAGTACTTC
j_gene: TRBJ1-1; v_gene: TRBV15; len: 15; d_gene: TRBD1; abundance: -; CDR3aa: CATSRRTGPDVGAFF; CDR3nt: TGTGCCACCAGCAGAAGGACAGGCCCGGATGTGGGAGCTTTCTTT
j_gene: TRBJ2-3; v_gene: TRBV11-1; len: 12; d_gene: -; abundance: -; CDR3aa: CASSLTGDTQYF; CDR3nt: TGTGCCAGCAGCTTAACAGGAGATACGCAGTATTTT
j_gene: TRBJ1-5; v_gene: TRBV4-1; len: 15; d_gene: -; abundance: -; CDR3aa: CASRQTGLSNQPQHF; CDR3nt: TGCGCCAGCAGACAAACAGGGCTTAGCAATCAGCCCCAGCATTTT
j_gene: TRBJ2-1; v_gene: TRBV9; len: 11; d_gene: -; abundance: -; CDR3aa: CASSVYNEQFF; CDR3nt: TGTGCCAGCAGCGTATACAATGAGCAGTTCTTC
j_gene: TRBJ2-1; v_gene: TRBV5-1; len: 17; d_gene: -; abundance: -; CDR3aa: CASSLAGSGSSYNEQFF; CDR3nt: TGCGCCAGCAGCTTGGCAGGTAGCGGAAGCTCCTACAATGAGCAGTTCTTC
j_gene: TRBJ2-7; v_gene: TRBV7-2; len: 15; d_gene: -; abundance: -; CDR3aa: CASSQARGPSYEQYF; CDR3nt: TGTGCCAGCAGTCAGGCGCGGGGGCCCTCCTACGAGCAGTACTTC
j_gene: TRBJ1-1; v_gene: TRBV6-5; len: 14; d_gene: -; abundance: -; CDR3aa: CASSLRSANTEAFF; CDR3nt: TGTGCCAGCAGTCTAAGGTCCGCTAACACTGAAGCTTTCTTT